The 25 T cell receptor beta chains below come from one sample, sequenced in a study of blood T cell repertoires in COVID-19 (dated by TCRdb to about 2020). Receptors were amplified or captured by the immunoSEQ multiplex PCR assay. The source is immuneACCESS, and TCRdb retained only in-frame sequences with V and J called. Part of the clones is not carried over; for the studies checked, unresolved V genes explain less than half of this, and the remainder is unexplained. The table for this sample lists approximately 100,000 clones; over 70% of them were counted only once. The top ten clonotypes cover more than 4% of the sample. The sequencing sample was made of peripheral blood. The source of these receptors is a human donor in a cohort sampled during active or convalescent COVID-19.

This chain links TRBV7-7 with TRBJ2-2, with D perhaps TRBD1 (5 bases). Germline lookup yields CDR1 SSHAT and CDR2 FNYEAQ (reference sequence). This CDR3 has 13 amino acids. Trimming left V 7 bases short and J 3 bases short, with 9 bases between. CDR3 region: CASTQGYTGELFF. Written as DNA, the CDR3 is TGTGCCAGCACCCAGGGATACACCGGGGAGCTGTTTTTT. The full variable domain, with the rest looked up from reference TRBV7-7 and TRBJ2-2, is GAGVSQSPRYKVTKRGQDVTLRCDPISSHATLYWYQQALGQGPEFLTYFNYEAQPDKSGLPSDRFSAERPEGSISTLTIQRTEQRDSAMYRCASTQGYTGELFFGEGSRLTVL.

This clone has a handful of counts. The rearrangement joins TRBV19 to TRBJ2-1, with D possibly matching TRBD2 (6 bases). This CDR3 is built from 15 residues. The germline CDR1 and CDR2 sequences are LNHDA and SQIVND (reference sequence). Trimming took 5 bases from V and 10 from J, leaving 21 bases between them. This CDR3 is CASSATRDSRAEQFF. CDR3 bases: TGTGCCAGTAGTGCAACCCGGGACTCTCGGGCGGAGCAGTTCTTC.

This chain connects TRBV9 to TRBJ2-1, with TRBD1 identical over 7 bases. Per the germline V gene, CDR1 is SGDLS and CDR2 is YYNGEE. V was pared by 3 bases and J by 5 bases, with 20 bases of the junction left unmatched. The CDR3 sequence is 19 residues long. CDR3 DNA sequence: TGTGCCAGCAGCGGACGATTAAAGGGACAGAGAGACCTAAACAATGAGCAGTTCTTC. It translates to CASSGRLKGQRDLNNEQFF.

This clone was seen more than once but under ten times. V usage is TRBV7-2 and J usage is TRBJ2-4; a weak D match, TRBD2 (6 bases). V dropped 1 base and J dropped 1 base, with 17 bases sitting between them. Per the germline V gene, CDR1 is SGHTA and CDR2 is FQGNSA. This CDR3 spans 18 amino acids. DNA of the CDR3: TGTGCCAGCAGCTTAGGCTCACGGGACTCGGGGGCCAAAAACATTCAGTACTTC. Its translation: CASSLGSRDSGAKNIQYF.

This clone was observed a few times. The chain carries TRBV6-5 and TRBJ1-1; unclear D gene. V was shortened by 0 bases and J by 1 base, with 12 bases between the two germline ends. The CDR3 is 16 amino acids. CDR1 and CDR2 (germline): MNHEY, SVGAGI. The CDR3 region is CASSYSSRGSNTEAFF. The CDR3 DNA reads TGTGCCAGCAGTTACTCAAGCCGGGGATCGAACACTGAAGCTTTCTTT.

CDR3 amino acids: CASSVSSTDTQYF. DNA of the CDR3: TGTGCCAGCAGCGTAAGCAGCACAGATACGCAGTATTTT. The rearrangement uses TRBV9 and TRBJ2-3; D not resolved. V lost 1 base to trimming and J lost 0 bases, with 3 bases between them. CDR3 length: 13 amino acids. Germline V gives CDR1 SGDLS, CDR2 YYNGEE.

The CDR3 DNA sequence: TGTGCCAGTAGTATATTGGGACAGGGAAGGATTAATGAAAAACTGTTTTTT. Its protein product is CASSILGQGRINEKLFF. This chain links TRBV19 with TRBJ1-4; 9 bases match TRBD1. V trimming: 2 bases; J trimming: 4 bases; junction bases outside the gene matches: 8. Germline V gene data show CDR1 as LNHDA and CDR2 as SQIVND (reference sequence). This CDR3 contains 17 residues.

V usage is TRBV5-1 and J usage is TRBJ2-5, with TRBD1 matching over 7 bases. Per germline, CDR1 SGHRS and CDR2 YFSETQ. The CDR3 contains 15 residues. V lost 2 bases to trimming and J lost 4 bases; unmatched junction nucleotides: 8. The CDR3 region has the DNA TGCGCCAGCAGCTTCCAAAACGACAGGGCAGAGACCCAGTACTTC. Translation gives CASSFQNDRAETQYF.

This sequence joins TRBV10-1 and TRBJ2-7; 10 bases are shared with TRBD1. Germline-derived CDR1 and CDR2 are WNHNN and SYGVQD (reference sequence). V dropped 5 bases and J dropped 5; count of bases not matched to a gene: 6. CDR3 length equals 14 residues. The CDR3: CASSTGTGVDEQYF. Written as DNA, the CDR3 is TGCGCCAGCAGTACCGGGACAGGGGTCGACGAGCAGTACTTC.

The gene calls are TRBV21-1 and TRBJ1-1; the table's D call TRBD1 went unverified against the DNA. TRBV21-1 represents a pseudogene. The CDR3 consists of 22 residues. The CDR3 is CASSLRKGQGAPGGFMNTEAFF. The CDR3 coding sequence is TGTGCCAGCAGCTTACGTAAGGGACAGGGGGCTCCGGGTGGCTTTATGAACACTGAAGCTTTCTTT.

The chain joins TRBV28 to TRBJ2-6, with D possibly being TRBD1 (6 bases). Trimming stripped 5 bases from V and 2 bases from J, with 10 bases between. The CDR3 contains 15 residues. Looked up from germline, CDR1 is MDHEN and CDR2 is SYDVKM. The CDR3 region is CASSHRVTGANVLTF. In nucleotides, the CDR3 is TGTGCCAGCAGTCACAGGGTTACTGGGGCCAACGTCCTGACTTTC. The whole variable domain, remainder taken from reference TRBV28 and TRBJ2-6, is DVKVTQSSRYLVKRTGEKVFLECVQDMDHENMFWYRQDPGLGLRLIYFSYDVKMKEKGDIPEGYSVSREKKERFSLILESASTNQTSMYLCASSHRVTGANVLTFGAGSRLTVL.

The rearrangement joins TRBV21-1 to TRBJ2-1; the DNA was not used to check the table's D call, TRBD2. TRBV21-1 is a known pseudogene. The CDR3 totals 14 residues. The DNA for the CDR3 is TGTGCCAGCAGCAACTACTGGGAGAACAATGAGCAGTTCTTC. This gives the protein CASSNYWENNEQFF.

The chain is built from TRBV6-6 and TRBJ2-7; 11 nucleotides line up with TRBD1. The CDR3 length is 15 residues. Germline trimming cut 4 bases from V and 5 bases from J; bases unmatched to any gene: 7. Germline V gene lookup returns CDR1 MNHNY and CDR2 SVGAGI (reference sequence). The CDR3 nucleotides are TGTGCCAGCAGTTCTCAGGGACAGGGGGTGAACGAGCAGTACTTC. Translating gives CASSSQGQGVNEQYF.

This chain uses TRBV5-8 with TRBJ1-1, with 7 bases identical to TRBD1. The CDR3 has 12 amino acids. V was pared by 4 bases and J by 8 bases, with 5 bases of the junction left unmatched. The germline V gene encodes CDR1 SGHTS and CDR2 YDEGEE. The CDR3 nucleotides read TGTGCCAGCAGCCCGATGACAGGGGAAGCTTTCTTT. This translates into CASSPMTGEAFF.

Here the CDR3 DNA reads TGTGCCAGCAGTCCACCCCAGGGGTACTACGAGCAGTACTTC. Its protein product is CASSPPQGYYEQYF. The chain links TRBV6-2 or TRBV6-3 to TRBJ2-7, with a possible D match to TRBD1 (6 bases). V was shortened by 5 bases and J by 3 bases, with 14 bases between the two germline ends. The CDR3 has 14 amino acids. Per germline, CDR1 MNHEY and CDR2 SVGEGT.

The V and J genes are TRBV3-1 (or the pseudogene TRBV3-2) and TRBJ1-3, with a weak D call TRBD1 (6 bases). Germline CDR1 LGHDT, CDR2 YNNKEL (reference sequence). V shed 4 bases and J shed 0 bases, with 13 bases lying between them. The CDR3 runs 16 residues. This chain's CDR3 is CASSLRRGGSGNTIYF. The CDR3 DNA reads as TGTGCCAGCAGCCTTCGGCGAGGGGGCTCTGGAAACACCATATATTTT.

CDR3 DNA sequence: TGTGCCAGCTCACCCGATCAGGGGTATCGGGGCACTGAAGCTTTCTTT. Protein sequence: CASSPDQGYRGTEAFF. This sequence joins TRBV18 and TRBJ1-1; weak D call: TRBD1 (6 bases). There are 16 residues in the CDR3. Germline assignment: CDR1 KGHSH and CDR2 LQKENI. The germline V and J ends were trimmed by 3 bases and 4 bases, with 18 bases remaining between them.

V usage is TRBV5-6 and J usage is TRBJ2-2; 8 bases are a match to TRBD2. CDR3 size: 16 residues. Germline V lookup: CDR1 SGHDT, CDR2 YYEEEE. V was clipped by 5 bases and J by 5 bases; unmatched bases: 11. The DNA of the CDR3 is TGTGCCAGCAGTCCCGGACTAGCTCGGGGTACCGGGGAGCTGTTTTTT. Translated, it gives CASSPGLARGTGELFF.

This clone has a handful of counts. This rearrangement joins TRBV6-5 to TRBJ2-5; 13 bases are shared with TRBD2. The V gene end was trimmed by 6 bases and the J gene end by 5 bases; junction bases not matched to a gene: 6. CDR3 length: 15 amino acids. Germline V gene sequence: CDR1 MNHEY, CDR2 SVGAGI. DNA of the CDR3: TGTGCCAGCAGCATCGGGACTAGCGGGACGGAGACCCAGTACTTC. Encoded protein: CASSIGTSGTETQYF.

The rearrangement joins TRBV30 to TRBJ2-7; D is possibly TRBD1 (6 bases). V lost 5 bases to trimming and J lost 1 base, with 12 bases between them. This CDR3 spans 13 amino acids. Per germline, CDR1 GTSNPN and CDR2 SVGIG (reference sequence). CDR3 coding DNA: TGTGCCTGGGCCAGGGGCCGGTCCTACGAGCAGTACTTC. Translated, it gives CAWARGRSYEQYF. Full variable domain (remainder filled in from reference TRBV30 and TRBJ2-7): SQTIHQWPATLVQPVGSPLSLECTVEGTSNPNLYWYRQAAGRGLQLLFYSVGIGQISSEVPQNLSASRPQDRQFILSSKKLLLSDSGFYLCAWARGRSYEQYFGPGTRLTVT.

The V and J genes are TRBV28 and TRBJ2-5; D is unresolved. The CDR3 is 13 amino acids. CDR1 MDHEN and CDR2 SYDVKM come from the germline V gene. V was pared by 1 base and J by 5 bases, with 8 bases between. The CDR3: CASSLYGIETQYF. The DNA for the CDR3 is TGTGCCAGCAGTTTATACGGTATCGAGACCCAGTACTTC. The variable domain in full, completed from reference TRBV28 and TRBJ2-5, reads DVKVTQSSRYLVKRTGEKVFLECVQDMDHENMFWYRQDPGLGLRLIYFSYDVKMKEKGDIPEGYSVSREKKERFSLILESASTNQTSMYLCASSLYGIETQYFGPGTRLLVL.

The chain couples TRBV6-6 to TRBJ1-6; D may be TRBD1 (5 bases). CDR1 and CDR2 (germline): MNHNY, SVGAGI (reference sequence). V shed 6 bases and J shed 8 bases, with 14 bases lying between them. This CDR3 region has 14 residues. DNA of the CDR3: TGTGCCAGCAGCCCTCCGGGGGGGGATTCACCCCTCCACTTT. Its protein is CASSPPGGDSPLHF.

There are a few counts of this clone. This chain uses TRBV19 with TRBJ1-5; D is possibly TRBD1 (6 bases). Deletions cut 6 bases from V and 0 bases from J, with 12 bases between. The CDR3 covers 15 residues. Germline assignment: CDR1 LNHDA and CDR2 SQIVND (reference sequence). In DNA form, the CDR3 reads TGTGCCAGTAGGCCCCGGACAGTTAGCAATCAGCCCCAGCATTTT. It specifies CASRPRTVSNQPQHF.

V and J are TRBV3-1 (or the pseudogene TRBV3-2) and TRBJ2-2; 15 bases line up with TRBD2. The ends lost 0 bases at V and 5 bases at J; junction bases unmatched: 7. The CDR3 consists of 19 residues. In germline, CDR1 is LGHDT, CDR2 YNNKEL (reference sequence). This CDR3 is CASSQDGGLAGGGTGELFF. DNA of the CDR3: TGTGCCAGCAGCCAAGATGGAGGACTAGCGGGAGGGGGGACCGGGGAGCTGTTTTTT.

The rearrangement links TRBV28 to TRBJ1-1, with 8 bases aligning to TRBD1. After removal of 2 bases from V and 6 bases from J, the junction contained 11 bases not matched to a gene. Germline CDR1 is MDHEN and CDR2 is SYDVKM. The CDR3 spans 16 residues. The DNA of the CDR3 is TGTGCCAGCAGTTTAGACAGGGGATCTTACTTCCCTGAAGCTTTCTTT. Translating gives CASSLDRGSYFPEAFF.